This T cell receptor (beta chain) was recorded in a study of T-cell reconstitution after alpha-beta-depleted transplantation in children. Germline V gene lookup returns CDR1 SGHRS and CDR2 YFSETQ. There are 17 residues in the CDR3. V dropped 2 bases and J dropped 0 bases, with 16 bases sitting between them. Study outcomes and limitations: A year post-transplant, T-cell counts and diversity derived mostly from newly produced T cells. Two months or so post-transplant, alpha-beta T cells reportedly derived from several hundred expanded graft clones. The high TCRbeta diversity at day 60 in some patients came from surviving recipient T cells and thymic progenitors.

For TCRbeta, the library was prepared with unique molecular identifiers. TCRdb called the PCR reads again in MiXCR, with one record for every CDR3 protein. The sample carries about 580,000 distinct CDR3 sequences, around 27% recorded once. This clonotype was counted between two and nine times. Its antigen is currently unknown. Sequencing used PBMCs, obtained before TCRalphabeta/CD19-depleted stem cell transplant. The rearrangement links TRBV5-1 to TRBJ2-3; D possibly corresponds to TRBD2 (6 bases). This sequence was found in a boy in the first two years of life with Wiskott-Aldrich syndrome, due to receive a stem cell transplant. Written as DNA, the CDR3 is TGCGCCAGCAGCTTCTATCCTAGCGCCTCTAGCACAGATACGCAGTATTTT. Encoded protein: CASSFYPSASSTDTQYF. The variable domain in full, with the rest retrieved from reference TRBV5-1 and TRBJ2-3, is KAGVTQTPRYLIKTRGQQVTLSCSPISGHRSVSWYQQTPGQGLQFLFEYFSETQRNKGNFPGRFSGRQFSNSRSEMNVSTLELGDSALYLCASSFYPSASSTDTQYFGPGTRLTVL.